The 26 T cell receptor beta chains presented below share a single source sample, sequenced in a study of T cell responses to AZD1222 COVID-19 vaccine. Libraries were prepared by immunoSEQ multiplex PCR; TCRdb keeps only in-frame clonotypes and omits some of them. The data show 150,000 to 180,000 clones, about 86% seen once. The starting material was peripheral blood, obtained on day 0 of MenACWY control vaccination. All receptors derive from an adult in good health.

The chain carries TRBV29-1 and TRBJ2-7; possibly TRBD1 for D (5 bases). Germline V lookup: CDR1 SQVTM, CDR2 ANQGSEA. The CDR3 is 12 amino acids. The V and J ends lost 6 bases and 6 bases respectively, with 15 bases between them. The CDR3 bases are TGCAGCGTACTTTTTGGGGCAGGCGAGCAGTACGTC. Translating it yields CSVLFGAGEQYV.

This clone was counted between two and nine times. The chain recombines TRBV3-1 (or the pseudogene TRBV3-2) with TRBJ2-7; D unclear. From germline, CDR1 is LGHDT and CDR2 YNNKEL (reference sequence). This CDR3 spans 15 amino acids. Trimming pared 4 bases from V and 1 base from J, leaving 14 bases between. In DNA, the CDR3 is TGTGCCAGCAGCCTACAGAAAAGGCTTTCCTACGAGCAGTACTTC. This codes for CASSLQKRLSYEQYF.

This rearrangement joins TRBV6-1 to TRBJ2-7, with unresolved D. CDR1 is MNHNS and CDR2 is SASEGT in the germline V gene. The CDR3 is 13 amino acids. V lost 1 base to trimming and J lost 4 bases, with 8 bases between them. The CDR3 region has the DNA TGTGCCAGCAGTGAAGATGTGACATACGAGCAGTACGTC. This gives the protein CASSEDVTYEQYV.

The chain couples TRBV20-1 to TRBJ1-2; a weak D match, TRBD1 (5 bases). Germline CDR1 reads DFQATT; CDR2 reads SNEGSKA (reference sequence). The CDR3 is 11 residues long. V lost 4 bases to trimming and J lost 7 bases, with 10 bases between them. CDR3 nucleotide sequence: TGCAGTGCTACCGGGGGGGTTGGCTACACCTTC. Translated: CSATGGVGYTF.

The chain has TRBV6-5 and TRBJ1-5, with D uncertain. Per the germline V gene, CDR1 is MNHEY and CDR2 is SVGAGI. Trimming stripped 9 bases from V and 4 bases from J, with 13 bases between. This CDR3 comprises 13 residues. The CDR3 protein is CASRARKNQPQHF. The CDR3 coding sequence is TGTGCCAGTCGGGCCAGGAAGAATCAGCCCCAGCATTTT.

This clone was seen just once. This sequence joins TRBV4-1 and TRBJ2-5, with D perhaps matching TRBD2 (7 bases). The germline V and J ends were trimmed by 4 bases and 5 bases, with 20 bases remaining between them. This CDR3 has 16 amino acids. Germline V gene sequence: CDR1 MGHRA, CDR2 YSYEKL. CDR3 protein: CASSPPTVQGGETQYF. CDR3 sequence (DNA): TGCGCCAGCAGCCCGCCTACGGTACAGGGAGGGGAGACCCAGTACTTC.

The chain is built from TRBV7-9 and TRBJ1-4; D is unclear. CDR3 length: 14 amino acids. Trimming left V 5 bases short and J 8 bases short, with 15 bases between. Germline V gene lookup returns CDR1 SEHNR and CDR2 FQNEAQ (reference sequence). In nucleotides, the CDR3 is TGTGCCAGCAGCCCAACCCGGACCGGGGAAAAACTGTTTTTT. Its translation: CASSPTRTGEKLFF.

The chain carries TRBV6-6 and TRBJ2-5; D possibly corresponds to TRBD1 (6 bases). The CDR3 has 13 residues. The V end was cut by 7 bases, the J end by 5 bases, with 14 bases between. Germline V gene lookup returns CDR1 MNHNY and CDR2 SVGAGI (reference sequence). The CDR3 nucleotides are TGTGCCAGCATATCACCAGGGGTGGAGACCCAGTACTTC. Its protein is CASISPGVETQYF.

The J gene is TRBJ1-6, the V gene TRBV7-6; TRBD1 matches 9 bases. Germline V gene data show CDR1 as SGHVS and CDR2 as FNYEAQ. The CDR3 contains 17 residues. Unmatched junction bases numbered 7, after V lost 0 bases and J lost 7 bases. The CDR3 DNA reads TGTGCCAGCAGCTTAGCCGCGGGACAGGGTGGGAATTCACCCCTCCACTTT. This gives the protein CASSLAAGQGGNSPLHF.

CDR3 DNA sequence: TGTGCCAGCACCTCGTTCAGCGGGGGGTTGCAGGGTGAGCAGTTCTTC. The encoded protein is CASTSFSGGLQGEQFF. The gene calls are TRBV11-2 and TRBJ2-1, with 9 bases lining up with TRBD2. Germline CDR1 is SGHAT and CDR2 is FQNNGV. CDR3 size: 16 residues. V shed 7 bases, J shed 9 bases, and the junction held 16 bases outside the gene matches.

The sample holds a few counts of this clone. This CDR3 reads CASSPRFPGQAEQYF. The CDR3 nucleotides read TGTGCCAGCAGCCCGCGATTTCCCGGACAGGCCGAGCAGTACTTC. V usage is TRBV3-1 (or the pseudogene TRBV3-2) and J usage is TRBJ2-7; 7 positions match TRBD1. The germline V gene has CDR1 LGHDT and CDR2 YNNKEL (reference sequence). The V gene end was trimmed by 4 bases and the J gene end by 6 bases; junction bases not matched to a gene: 12. The CDR3 sequence is 15 residues long.

The chain has TRBV28 and TRBJ2-7; TRBD1 might be the D (6 bases). The CDR3 covers 15 residues. From germline, CDR1 is MDHEN and CDR2 SYDVKM. V was trimmed by 4 bases and J by 3 bases, leaving 16 bases between them. In DNA, the CDR3 is TGTGCCAGCAGTTCCGCAGGGGTCCGACTCTACGAGCAGTACGTC. This translates into CASSSAGVRLYEQYV.

The chain recombines TRBV28 with TRBJ2-5; possibly TRBD1 for D (6 bases). The V and J ends lost 4 bases and 1 base respectively, with 13 bases between them. This CDR3 spans 15 amino acids. The germline CDR1 and CDR2 sequences are MDHEN and SYDVKM. CDR3 bases: TGTGCCAGCAGTTACAGGGTTCCCCCCCAAGAGACCCAGTACTTC. This encodes CASSYRVPPQETQYF.

The CDR3 DNA is TGTGCCAGCAGCTTAGGAGGTCTAGCGGGGGATTACAATGAGCAGTTCTTC. The encoded protein is CASSLGGLAGDYNEQFF. This chain uses TRBV7-9 with TRBJ2-1, with TRBD2 matching over 10 bases. The V and J ends lost 1 base and 4 bases, in that order; junction bases with no gene match: 7. The CDR3 spans 17 residues. Per germline, CDR1 SEHNR and CDR2 FQNEAQ (reference sequence).

The CDR3 DNA reads as TGTGCCAGCAGTGAACCAGGGTTAAATCAGCCCCAGCATTTT. Encoded protein: CASSEPGLNQPQHF. This chain uses TRBV6-1 with TRBJ1-5; possibly TRBD1 for D (5 bases). Germline CDR1 and CDR2: MNHNS and SASEGT. V gave up 2 bases and J gave up 4 bases, with 9 bases separating them. The CDR3 is made up of 14 amino acids.

J is TRBJ1-3 and V is TRBV12-2. TRBV12-2 is reported as a pseudogene. CDR3 size: 19 residues. The CDR3 sequence is CASRFSWEIPRSSGNTIYF. CDR3 bases: TGTGCAAGTCGCTTTTCTTGGGAAATTCCCCGTAGCTCTGGAAACACCATATATTTT.

The chain uses TRBV5-4 and TRBJ1-1, with a weak D call TRBD1 (5 bases). The CDR3 has 16 amino acids. Germline V CDR1 and CDR2: SGHNT, YYREEE (reference sequence). V shed 0 bases and J shed 1 base, with 13 bases lying between them. CDR3 DNA sequence: TGTGCCAGCAGCTTGGAGTTGGGGGACCCGAACACTGAAGCTTTCTTT. It is translated as CASSLELGDPNTEAFF.

This chain joins TRBV24-1 and TRBJ2-1; no clear D gene. The CDR3 covers 11 residues. V shed 1 base and J shed 10 bases, with 4 bases lying between them. Germline CDR1 KGHDR, CDR2 SFDVKD. CDR3 protein: CATSDLGEQFF. In DNA form, the CDR3 reads TGTGCCACCAGTGATTTAGGCGAGCAGTTCTTC.

The V and J genes are TRBV30 and TRBJ1-2, with 8 nucleotides matching TRBD1. Germline loops: CDR1 GTSNPN, CDR2 SVGIG (reference sequence). V trimming: 4 bases; J trimming: 8 bases; junction bases outside the gene matches: 15. The CDR3 has 15 residues. CDR3 sequence (DNA): TGTGCCTGGAATACTATCCGGACAGGGAATACAGGCTACACCTTC. Its protein product is CAWNTIRTGNTGYTF.

The chain combines TRBV29-1 with TRBJ1-3; D is perhaps TRBD1 (6 bases). Trimming shortened V by 5 bases and J by 4 bases, and 6 bases separated the two germline ends. CDR1 and CDR2 (germline): SQVTM, ANQGSEA. This CDR3 contains 11 residues. The CDR3, as DNA: TGCAGCGTTAGGGGGGGAAACACCATATATTTT. Its protein product is CSVRGGNTIYF. Together with reference TRBV29-1 and TRBJ1-3, the CDR3 gives the full variable domain: SAVISQKPSRDICQRGTSLTIQCQVDSQVTMMFWYRQQPGQSLTLIATANQGSEATYESGFVIDKFPISRPNLTFSTLTVSNMSPEDSSIYLCSVRGGNTIYFGEGSWLTVV.

The chain has TRBV30 and TRBJ1-1; D possibly corresponds to TRBD1 (5 bases). Germline values: CDR1 GTSNPN, CDR2 SVGIG (reference sequence). The V end was cut by 7 bases, the J end by 2 bases, with 14 bases between. This CDR3 is 13 amino acids long. CDR3 DNA: TGTGCCTCCCGAAGGGGCTCTAACACTGAAGCTTTCTTT. Residues: CASRRGSNTEAFF.

By share, this clone counts as medium-sized. The chain's CDR3 is CASSNRQGHGTEAFF. In nucleotides, the CDR3 is TGTGCCAGCAGCAACCGACAGGGGCATGGCACTGAAGCTTTCTTT. V and J are TRBV7-9 and TRBJ1-1; 8 positions agree with TRBD1. The CDR3 spans 15 residues. The V and J ends lost 5 bases and 4 bases, in that order; junction bases with no gene match: 9. CDR1 is SEHNR, CDR2 FQNEAQ, per germline (reference sequence). Complete variable domain (other parts from reference TRBV7-9 and TRBJ1-1): DTGVSQNPRHKITKRGQNVTFRCDPISEHNRLYWYRQTLGQGPEFLTYFQNEAQLEKSRLLSDRFSAERPKGSFSTLEIQRTEQGDSAMYLCASSNRQGHGTEAFFGQGTRLTVV.

The chain uses TRBV7-6 and TRBJ2-7, with 9 bases that match TRBD2. CDR3 length: 16 residues. V was clipped by 5 bases and J by 6 bases; unmatched bases: 14. In germline, CDR1 is SGHVS, CDR2 FNYEAQ. As DNA, the CDR3 is TGTGCCAGCAGCCAGGGTGGCGGGAGGGCCTTATCCGAGCAGTACTTC. Its translation is CASSQGGGRALSEQYF.

This sequence joins TRBV28 and TRBJ1-4; D remains ambiguous. Germline CDR1 is MDHEN and CDR2 is SYDVKM. The V gene lost 5 bases and the J gene lost 3 bases, with 7 bases spanning the gap. The CDR3 has 13 amino acids. The CDR3 sequence: CASSMDSNEKLFF. The CDR3 DNA follows: TGTGCCAGCAGTATGGACTCTAATGAAAAACTGTTTTTT.

The sample holds one count of this clone. The chain combines TRBV7-9 with TRBJ1-5, with a tentative D call TRBD1 (5 bases). The V end lost 0 bases, the J end lost 4 bases, and 10 bases lay between the germline ends. The CDR3 length is 15 residues. From germline, CDR1 is SEHNR and CDR2 FQNEAQ (reference sequence). The CDR3 loop is CASSLAAGRNQPQHF. The CDR3 bases are TGTGCCAGCAGCTTAGCGGCAGGGAGAAATCAGCCCCAGCATTTT.

The chain employs TRBV10-1 and TRBJ2-2, with D perhaps matching TRBD2 (5 bases). V was shortened by 7 bases and J by 6 bases, with 12 bases between the two germline ends. Germline loops: CDR1 WNHNN, CDR2 SYGVQD (reference sequence). The CDR3 sequence is 13 residues long. CDR3 DNA sequence: TGCGCCAGCACCAAACTAGTCTCCGGGGAGCTGTTTTTT. Translated, it gives CASTKLVSGELFF.